The entry below gives a single T cell receptor (beta chain) sequence along with its context. Generated by immunoSEQ multiplex PCR, the TCRdb table keeps only in-frame clones and is missing some. In the table there are about 460,000 clones, about nine tenths of which are singletons. Treatment reported: roughly 20 received Ad26.COV2.S at low or high dose, single or two shots; about 5 received placebo; per-sample allocation not given. Collection of samples fell on day 63 after the first vaccine or placebo injection. This specimen comes from a study of Ad26.COV2.S vaccination and SARS-CoV-2 variants. The CDR3 covers 14 residues. Trimming stripped 5 bases from V and 4 bases from J, with 14 bases between. CDR1 and CDR2 from the germline V gene are MNHEY and SVGAGI.

The gene calls are TRBV6-5 and TRBJ1-2, with a weak D call TRBD1 (5 bases). The origin of this receptor is a person aged 18-65 years who received the Ad26.COV2.S COVID-19 vaccine or a placebo. The material was peripheral blood, obtained in a trial of Ad26.COV2.S vaccine versus placebo. This CDR3 reads CASSRQSSGYGYTF. The CDR3 bases are TGTGCCAGCAGTAGACAGTCCTCGGGCTATGGCTACACCTTC.